This TCR beta chain was found in a study of technical replicates of blood from a handful of donors. In germline, CDR1 is SGHDT, CDR2 YYEEEE. V was clipped by 0 bases and J by 3 bases; unmatched bases: 6. The CDR3 runs to 15 residues. Clones were sequenced by immunoSEQ multiplex PCR, and TCRdb holds only the in-frame ones, with some missing. The sample holds about 88,000 clones; 95% are singletons and the top ten take 0.3% to 0.35%. What was sequenced was T cells isolated from PBMCs. The TCR was taken from a human donor in good health. The chain couples TRBV5-6 to TRBJ2-7, with TRBD2 identical over 7 bases. The CDR3 DNA sequence: TGTGCCAGCAGCTTGGAACGGGAGGCCTACTACGAGCAGTACTTC. This sequence encodes CASSLEREAYYEQYF. Drawing the rest from reference TRBV5-6 and TRBJ2-7, the complete variable domain is DAGVTQSPTHLIKTRGQQVTLRCSPKSGHDTVSWYQQALGQGPQFIFQYYEEEERQRGNFPDRFSGHQFPNYSSELNVNALLLGDSALYLCASSLEREAYYEQYFGPGTRLTVT.